Listed below are T cell receptor beta chains from one sample, sequenced in a study of cytotoxic CD8 clonotypes in ibrutinib-treated CLL. TCRdb's table, derived via immunoSEQ multiplex PCR, lists solely in-frame clones and lacks some. The profile covers over 150,000 clones, with 81% appearing a single time and 2% to 2.5% taken by the ten largest. The starting material was PBMCs, obtained after 12 months of ibrutinib treatment. The source is a human donor with chronic lymphocytic leukemia. Each CDR3 is given with its conserved first and last residue. Each record gives: D gene, CDR3 length, V gene, J gene, clone size, CDR3 protein, CDR3 DNA. The D gene is left open where the match is weak. Clone size, where shown, is once, few, many, or a class for clones that have expanded.

.,14,TRBV7-2,TRBJ1-4,.,CASSHFIPREKLFF,TGTGCCAGCAGCCACTTTATCCCCAGGGAAAAACTGTTTTTT
TRBD2,15,TRBV28,TRBJ2-7,.,CASSLASGSSYEQYF,TGTGCCAGCAGTTTAGCTAGCGGGAGCTCCTACGAGCAGTACTTC
TRBD1,15,TRBV7-9,TRBJ2-7,.,CASSFSGTGAYEQYF,TGTGCCAGCAGCTTTTCCGGGACAGGCGCCTACGAGCAGTACTTC
TRBD2,16,TRBV27,TRBJ2-1,.,CASTRLAGDLYNEQFF,TGTGCCAGCACCCGACTAGCGGGAGATCTCTACAATGAGCAGTTCTTC
.,20,TRBV4-2,TRBJ2-6,.,CASSQASLKALVSGANVLTF,TGTGCCAGCAGCCAAGCCTCCTTGAAAGCCCTCGTCTCTGGGGCCAACGTCCTGACTTTC
.,16,TRBV27,TRBJ2-1,few,CASSFMGGRSYNEQFF,TGTGCCAGCAGTTTCATGGGGGGCCGATCCTACAATGAGCAGTTCTTC
.,15,TRBV28,TRBJ1-5,.,CASSPPGGTNQPQHF,TGTGCCAGCAGTCCCCCGGGCGGGACCAATCAGCCCCAGCATTTT
.,14,TRBV18,TRBJ1-2,.,CASSPDEGNYGYTF,TGTGCCAGCTCACCAGACGAGGGGAACTATGGCTACACCTTC
.,14,TRBV19,TRBJ1-6,.,CASSKTPNNSPLHF,TGTGCCAGTAGTAAGACACCTAATAATTCACCCCTCCACTTT
TRBD1,19,TRBV30,TRBJ2-3,.,CAWSVDRGSPSGSTDTQYF,TGTGCCTGGAGTGTGGACAGGGGGTCTCCTAGCGGGAGCACAGATACGCAGTATTTT
.,15,TRBV30,TRBJ1-6,.,CAWNLGPSYNSPLHF,TGTGCCTGGAACCTCGGACCATCCTATAATTCACCCCTCCACTTT
.,17,TRBV4-1,TRBJ2-3,.,CASSAEVTGTSTDTQYF,TGCGCCAGCAGCGCCGAGGTGACGGGAACTAGCACAGATACGCAGTATTTT
TRBD1,15,TRBV5-8,TRBJ1-2,few,CASSSRDRVYYGYTF,TGTGCCAGCAGCTCCAGGGACAGGGTATACTATGGCTACACCTTC
TRBD2,18,TRBV5-6,TRBJ2-1,.,CASTPYGLAGGPGNEQFF,TGTGCCAGCACCCCTTATGGGCTAGCGGGGGGGCCGGGTAATGAGCAGTTCTTC
TRBD1,14,TRBV15,TRBJ1-5,.,CATSTQGGEQPQHF,TGTGCCACCAGCACCCAGGGGGGCGAACAGCCCCAGCATTTT
.,15,TRBV11-2,TRBJ1-4,many,CASSPSQIQSEKLFF,TGTGCCAGCAGCCCTTCACAGATCCAATCCGAAAAACTGTTTTTT
.,13,TRBV5-5,TRBJ2-7,.,CASSAGPAYEQYF,TGTGCCAGCAGCGCCGGACCGGCCTACGAGCAGTACTTC
.,14,TRBV7-6,TRBJ1-1,.,CASSPTLANTEAFF,TGTGCCAGCAGCCCTACTTTGGCGAACACTGAAGCTTTCTTT
.,13,TRBV28,TRBJ2-4,few,CASSLRGPDIQYF,TGTGCCAGCAGTTTGAGAGGGCCAGACATTCAGTACTTC
.,16,TRBV6-4,TRBJ1-5,.,CASSDDWTDSDQPQHF,TGTGCCAGCAGTGACGATTGGACAGATTCAGATCAGCCCCAGCATTTT
TRBD1,17,TRBV19,TRBJ1-1,.,CASKTRDRGRYGTEAFF,TGTGCCAGTAAAACTCGGGACAGGGGGCGTTACGGCACTGAAGCTTTCTTT